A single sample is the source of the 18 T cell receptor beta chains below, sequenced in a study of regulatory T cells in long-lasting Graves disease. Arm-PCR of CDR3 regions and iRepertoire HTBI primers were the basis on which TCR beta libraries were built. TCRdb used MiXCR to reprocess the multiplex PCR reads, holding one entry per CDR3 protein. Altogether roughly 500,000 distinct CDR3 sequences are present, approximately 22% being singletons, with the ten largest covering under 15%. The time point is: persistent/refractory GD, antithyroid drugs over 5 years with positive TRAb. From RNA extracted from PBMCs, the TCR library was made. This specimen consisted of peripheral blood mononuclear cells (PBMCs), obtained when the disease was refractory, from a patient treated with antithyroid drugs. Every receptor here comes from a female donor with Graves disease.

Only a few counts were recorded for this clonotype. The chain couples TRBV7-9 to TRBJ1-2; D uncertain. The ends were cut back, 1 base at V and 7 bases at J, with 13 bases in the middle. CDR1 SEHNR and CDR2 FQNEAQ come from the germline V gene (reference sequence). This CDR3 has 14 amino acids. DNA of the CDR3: TGTGCCAGCAGCTTAGACGGTGGCTGGGGTGGCTACACCTTC. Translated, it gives CASSLDGGWGGYTF. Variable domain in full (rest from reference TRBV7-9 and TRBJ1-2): DTGVSQNPRHKITKRGQNVTFRCDPISEHNRLYWYRQTLGQGPEFLTYFQNEAQLEKSRLLSDRFSAERPKGSFSTLEIQRTEQGDSAMYLCASSLDGGWGGYTFGSGTRLTVV.

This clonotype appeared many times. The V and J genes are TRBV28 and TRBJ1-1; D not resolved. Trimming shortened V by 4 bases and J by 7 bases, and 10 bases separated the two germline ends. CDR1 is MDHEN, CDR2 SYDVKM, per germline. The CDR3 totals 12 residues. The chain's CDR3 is CASSSIKHEAFF. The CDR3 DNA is TGTGCCAGCAGTTCTATAAAGCATGAAGCTTTCTTT.

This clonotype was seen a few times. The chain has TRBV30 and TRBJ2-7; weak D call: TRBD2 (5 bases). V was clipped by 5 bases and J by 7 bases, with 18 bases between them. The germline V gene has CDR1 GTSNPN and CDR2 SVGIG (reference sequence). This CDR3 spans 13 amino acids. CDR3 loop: CAWSPGSLGEQYF. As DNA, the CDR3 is TGTGCCTGGTCTCCGGGAAGTCTTGGGGAGCAGTACTTC.

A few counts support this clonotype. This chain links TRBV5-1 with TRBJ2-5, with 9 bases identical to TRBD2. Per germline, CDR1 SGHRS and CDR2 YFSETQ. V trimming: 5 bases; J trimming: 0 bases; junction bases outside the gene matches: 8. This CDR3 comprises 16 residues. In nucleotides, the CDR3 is TGCGCCAGCAGGGTCGGCCTAGCGGGGTACCAAGAGACCCAGTACTTC. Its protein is CASRVGLAGYQETQYF.

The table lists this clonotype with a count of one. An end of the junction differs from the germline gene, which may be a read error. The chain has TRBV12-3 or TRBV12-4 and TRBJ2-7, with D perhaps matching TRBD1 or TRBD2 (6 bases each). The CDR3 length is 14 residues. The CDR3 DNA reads TGTGCCAGCACCCCAGGAAGGGGGGCCTACGGGCAGTACTTC. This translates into CASTPGRGAYGQYF.

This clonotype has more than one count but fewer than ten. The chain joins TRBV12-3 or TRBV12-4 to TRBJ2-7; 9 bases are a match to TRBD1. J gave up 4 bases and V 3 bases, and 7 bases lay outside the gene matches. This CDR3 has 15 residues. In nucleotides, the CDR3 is TGTGCCAGCAGTTTGGCACAGGGGGCCCAATACGAGCAGTACTTC. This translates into CASSLAQGAQYEQYF.

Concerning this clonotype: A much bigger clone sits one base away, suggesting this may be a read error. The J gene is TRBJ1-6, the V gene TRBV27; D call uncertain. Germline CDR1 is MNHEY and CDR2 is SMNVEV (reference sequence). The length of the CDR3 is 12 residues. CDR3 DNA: TGTGCCACAGGACTTTATAGTTCACCCCTCCACTTT. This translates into CATGLYSSPLHF.

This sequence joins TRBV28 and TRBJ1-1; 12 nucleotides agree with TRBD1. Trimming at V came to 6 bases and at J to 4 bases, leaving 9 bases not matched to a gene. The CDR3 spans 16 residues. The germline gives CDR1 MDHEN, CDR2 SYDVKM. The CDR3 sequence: CASRSRDRGQGTEAFF. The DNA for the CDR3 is TGTGCCAGCAGATCTCGGGACAGGGGGCAAGGCACTGAAGCTTTCTTT.

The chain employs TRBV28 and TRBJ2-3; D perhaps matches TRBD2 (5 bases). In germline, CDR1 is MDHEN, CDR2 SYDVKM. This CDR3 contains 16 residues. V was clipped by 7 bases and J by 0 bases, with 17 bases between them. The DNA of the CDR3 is TGTGCCAGCAAAGGAGATGCGGGTCTTAGCACAGATACGCAGTATTTT. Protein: CASKGDAGLSTDTQYF.

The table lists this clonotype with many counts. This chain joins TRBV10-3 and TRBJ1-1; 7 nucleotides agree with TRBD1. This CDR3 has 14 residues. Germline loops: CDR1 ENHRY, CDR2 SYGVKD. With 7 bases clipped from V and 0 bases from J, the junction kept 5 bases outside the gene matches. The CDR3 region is CAIIRDSVNTEAFF. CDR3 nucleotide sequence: TGTGCCATCATCCGGGACAGTGTGAACACTGAAGCTTTCTTT.

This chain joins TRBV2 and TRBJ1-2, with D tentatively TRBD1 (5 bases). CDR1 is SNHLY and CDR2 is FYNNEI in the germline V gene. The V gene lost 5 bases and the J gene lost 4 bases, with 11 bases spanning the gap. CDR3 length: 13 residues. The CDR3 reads CASSTTDPYGYTF. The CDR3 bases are TGTGCCAGCAGTACGACAGATCCCTATGGCTACACCTTC.

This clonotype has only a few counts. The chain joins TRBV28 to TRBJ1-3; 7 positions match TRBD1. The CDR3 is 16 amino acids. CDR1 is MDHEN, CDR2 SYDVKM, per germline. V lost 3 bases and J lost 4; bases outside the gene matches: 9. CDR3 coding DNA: TGTGCCAGCAGTTTGGACAGGATATCTTGGGGAAACACCATATATTTT. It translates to CASSLDRISWGNTIYF.

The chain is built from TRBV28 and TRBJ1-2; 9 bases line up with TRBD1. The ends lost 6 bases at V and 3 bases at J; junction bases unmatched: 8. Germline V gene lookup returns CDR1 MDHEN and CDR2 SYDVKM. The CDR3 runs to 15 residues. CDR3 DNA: TGTGCCAGCAGATCATCCGGGACAGGGTACTATGGCTACACCTTC. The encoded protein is CASRSSGTGYYGYTF.

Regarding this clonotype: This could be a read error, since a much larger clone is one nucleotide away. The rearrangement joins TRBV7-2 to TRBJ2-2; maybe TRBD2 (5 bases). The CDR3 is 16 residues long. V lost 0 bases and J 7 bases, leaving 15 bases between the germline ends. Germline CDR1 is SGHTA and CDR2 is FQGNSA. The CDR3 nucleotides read TGTGCCAGCAGCTTAGCCGGGATTAGCTTGAGCGGGGAGCTGTTTTTT. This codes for CASSLAGISLSGELFF.

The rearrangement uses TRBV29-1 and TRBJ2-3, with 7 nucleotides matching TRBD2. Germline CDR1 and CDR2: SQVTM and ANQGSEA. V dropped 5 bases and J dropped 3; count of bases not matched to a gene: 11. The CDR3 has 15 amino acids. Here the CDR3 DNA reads TGCAGCGTTAGTCTACAAGCGGGGAGTACAGATACGCAGTATTTT. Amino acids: CSVSLQAGSTDTQYF.

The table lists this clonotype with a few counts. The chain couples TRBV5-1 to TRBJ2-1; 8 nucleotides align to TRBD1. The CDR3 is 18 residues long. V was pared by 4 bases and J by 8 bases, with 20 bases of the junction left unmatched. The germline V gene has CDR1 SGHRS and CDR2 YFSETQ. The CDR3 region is CASSISTRTGSSIDEQFF. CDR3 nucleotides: TGCGCCAGCAGCATCTCTACGCGGACAGGGTCCAGTATAGATGAGCAGTTCTTC.

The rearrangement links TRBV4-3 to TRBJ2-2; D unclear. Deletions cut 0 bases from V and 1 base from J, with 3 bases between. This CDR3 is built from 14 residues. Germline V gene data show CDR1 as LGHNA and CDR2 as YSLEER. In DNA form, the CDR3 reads TGCGCCAGCAGCCAAGAAGGGAACACCGGGGAGCTGTTTTTT. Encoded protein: CASSQEGNTGELFF.

The CDR3 reads CAWSPGWGLGQYF. Written as DNA, the CDR3 is TGTGCCTGGAGTCCAGGATGGGGACTTGGGCAGTACTTC. The rearrangement uses TRBV30 and TRBJ2-7; D is possibly TRBD2 (6 bases). V was shortened by 2 bases and J by 9 bases, with 17 bases between the two germline ends. Germline CDR1 is GTSNPN and CDR2 is SVGIG (reference sequence). This CDR3 has 13 residues.